The rows below give T cell receptor beta chains drawn from one sample of a study of cytomegalovirus exposure and HLA in healthy donors. Sequenced by immunoSEQ multiplex PCR; TCRdb stores in-frame clones only, minus some. The ten top clones account for 3% to 4%, within a sample of roughly 33,000 clones. The specimen sequenced was PBMCs. These receptors all stem from a woman aged 40 to 50 in good health and CMV-seropositive. Each CDR3 is given with its conserved first and last residue. A D gene is named only where the DNA matches it firmly.

D gene	J gene	V gene	CDR3 length	CDR3 DNA	CDR3 protein
-	TRBJ1-1	TRBV9	14	TGTGCCAGCAGCCCGACACCCATGAACACTGAAGCTTTCTTT	CASSPTPMNTEAFF
TRBD1	TRBJ1-2	TRBV5-1	13	TGCGCCAGCAGCCTGGGACAGGGAGAGGGCTACACCTTC	CASSLGQGEGYTF
TRBD1	TRBJ1-5	TRBV10-3	18	TGTGCCATCAGTGAGTCTGGCACCGGGACAGGGGGCTGGAGGCCCCAGCATTTT	CAISESGTGTGGWRPQHF
TRBD1	TRBJ1-2	TRBV5-1	15	TGCGCCAGCAGCGAAAACAGGGGGCGCGTCTATGGCTACACCTTC	CASSENRGRVYGYTF
TRBD1	TRBJ2-7	TRBV27	15	TGTGCCAGCATCGAAATAGGACAGGGGGCCCACGAGCAGTACTTC	CASIEIGQGAHEQYF
TRBD1	TRBJ1-1	TRBV10-1	15	TGCGCCAGCAGTGAGCGGACAGGGATGAACACTGAAGCTTTCTTT	CASSERTGMNTEAFF
TRBD2	TRBJ2-1	TRBV18	17	TGTGCCAGCTCACCACCGGGGTCCGGGAGGGCCTACAATGAGCAGTTCTTC	CASSPPGSGRAYNEQFF
TRBD1	TRBJ1-5	TRBV5-1	14	TGCGCCAGCAGTTGGGACAGCCCCAATCAGCCCCAGCATTTT	CASSWDSPNQPQHF
TRBD1	TRBJ2-5	TRBV4-1	13	TGCGCCAGCAGCCAAGACCCAGGGGACAGACAGTACTTC	CASSQDPGDRQYF
-	TRBJ2-5	TRBV4-3	13	TGCGCCAGCAGCCTCTGGAGGGGAGAGACCCAGTACTTC	CASSLWRGETQYF
-	TRBJ2-7	TRBV27	16	TGTGCCAGCAGCCACTCGTTGGGCATCGGGATCTACGAGCAGTACTTC	CASSHSLGIGIYEQYF
-	TRBJ2-7	TRBV5-1	14	TGCGCCAGCAGCTTTGGACAGACCCTCTACGAGCAGTACTTC	CASSFGQTLYEQYF
-	TRBJ2-7	TRBV29-1	14	TGCAGCGCCTACGGGACACTAAACTCCTACGAGCAGTACTTC	CSAYGTLNSYEQYF
TRBD2	TRBJ2-5	TRBV4-1	15	TGCGCCAGCAGCCTAAGACTAGCGGGAGGGCCGGACCAGTACTTC	CASSLRLAGGPDQYF
TRBD2	TRBJ2-7	TRBV28	15	TGTGCCAGCAGTTTGAGGGGAGCGGGGGCCTACGAGCAGTACTTC	CASSLRGAGAYEQYF
-	TRBJ1-1	TRBV16	15	TGTGCCAGCAGCCCAAGGGGCAGGGGCTTGACTGAAGCTTTCTTT	CASSPRGRGLTEAFF
TRBD2	TRBJ2-3	TRBV7-3	14	TGTGCCAGCAGCTTACTAGCGGGAACAGATACGCAGTATTTT	CASSLLAGTDTQYF
TRBD2	TRBJ2-7	TRBV4-3	16	TGCGCCAGCAGCCAAGATCTCGCGGGACTAGCGTACGAGCAGTACTTC	CASSQDLAGLAYEQYF
-	TRBJ2-3	TRBV5-4	12	TGTGCCAGCAGCCTAAGCAGGGATACGCAGTATTTT	CASSLSRDTQYF
TRBD1	TRBJ1-2	TRBV25-1	14	TGTGCCAGCAGTGACTTCAGGGGGAACTATGGCTACACCTTC	CASSDFRGNYGYTF
-	TRBJ1-5	TRBV19	17	TGTGCCAGTAGTATAGATCCAAGCCGCACTAGCAATCAGCCCCAGCATTTT	CASSIDPSRTSNQPQHF
TRBD1	TRBJ2-7	TRBV18	16	TGTGCCAGCTCACTCCGGGACAGGGGGTACTCCTACGAGCAGTACTTC	CASSLRDRGYSYEQYF
TRBD2	TRBJ2-5	TRBV18	16	TGTGCCAGCGCGCCTCTAGCGGGAGGGCCTGGGGAGACCCAGTACTTC	CASAPLAGGPGETQYF
TRBD1	TRBJ2-7	TRBV19	15	TGTGCCAGTAGTAGAGGACAGGAATACTCCTACGAGCAGTACTTC	CASSRGQEYSYEQYF
-	TRBJ1-1	TRBV18	13	TGTGCCAGCTCCCCCCAAGGGGAAGGTGAAGCATTCTTT	CASSPQGEGEAFF
TRBD2	TRBJ2-5	TRBV5-1	16	TGCGCCAGCAGCTCCCCGGGTGGCGGGAGAGGAGAGACCCAGTACTTC	CASSSPGGGRGETQYF
-	TRBJ1-5	TRBV28	14	TGTGCCAGTCATGGGGCTCTCAGCAATCAGCCCCAGCATTTT	CASHGALSNQPQHF
TRBD1	TRBJ1-2	TRBV19	14	TGTGCCAGCTCCATGGACAGGGGGAACTATGGCTACACCTTC	CASSMDRGNYGYTF
TRBD1	TRBJ1-4	TRBV10-3	16	TGTGCCATCAGTGACTCCTTAGGGGGCCAGAATGAAAAACTGTTTTTT	CAISDSLGGQNEKLFF
-	TRBJ1-2	TRBV25-1	12	TGTGCCAGCAGTGAATATGCAGGTGGCTACACCTTC	CASSEYAGGYTF
-	TRBJ1-1	TRBV4-2	14	TGTGCCAGCAGCCAAGACAGTATGAACACTGAAGCTTTCTTT	CASSQDSMNTEAFF
-	TRBJ1-2	TRBV4-1	14	TGCGCCAGCAGCCACAGGGGAATGGGTGGAGGCTACACCTTC	CASSHRGMGGGYTF
-	TRBJ2-7	TRBV5-1	14	TGCGCCAGCAGCTTGGATGGGGCAACCTACGAGCAGTACTTC	CASSLDGATYEQYF
-	TRBJ2-2	TRBV28	13	TGTGCCAGCAGTCCTCGTAACACCGGGGAGCTGTTTTTT	CASSPRNTGELFF
-	TRBJ1-2	TRBV18	13	TGTGCCAGCTCACCACCGGGGGGGGAGAGCTACACCTTC	CASSPPGGESYTF
-	TRBJ2-5	TRBV30	13	TGTGCCTGGGCCGTTGCTAACCTCGGAGCCCAGTACTTC	CAWAVANLGAQYF
TRBD1	TRBJ1-2	TRBV30	11	TGTGCCTGGAGTGTACAGGGGGTTAGCACCTTC	CAWSVQGVSTF